The 15 T cell receptor beta chains below were found in one sample sequenced in a study of patients and donors after allogeneic stem cell transplantation. A single record per CDR3 protein comes from TCRdb applying MiXCR to the RT-PCR reads. The table has approximately 200,000 distinct CDR3 sequences, around two fifths seen once. The sample taken for sequencing was blood, either unsorted or a sorted T cell fraction (not recorded which). The source is a human donor who was either an allogeneic HSCT recipient or a stem cell or donor lymphocyte infusion donor (not recorded which). It is not recorded whose cells these are; they may come from a transplant donor.

The V and J genes are TRBV10-2 and TRBJ2-3, with 15 nucleotides matching TRBD2. CDR3 length: 16 residues. The germline V gene has CDR1 WSHSY and CDR2 SAAADI. After removal of 4 bases from V and 2 bases from J, the junction contained 1 base not matched to a gene. The CDR3 nucleotides are TGCGCCAGCAGTGGGACTAGCGGGGGGGACACAGATACGCAGTATTTT. Protein product: CASSGTSGGDTDTQYF.

The chain employs TRBV12-3 or TRBV12-4 and TRBJ2-4; 13 nucleotides match TRBD2. V was clipped by 3 bases and J by 7 bases; unmatched bases: 0. The CDR3 loop spans 14 amino acids. The DNA of the CDR3 is TGTGCCAGCAGTTTGACTAGCGGGGGGAACATTCAGTACTTC. Protein sequence: CASSLTSGGNIQYF.

This clonotype was counted only a few times. The V and J genes are TRBV29-1 and TRBJ2-5, with unresolved D. In germline, CDR1 is SQVTM, CDR2 ANQGSEA. The CDR3 runs to 10 residues. Trimming pared 3 bases from V and 5 bases from J, leaving 4 bases between. As DNA, the CDR3 is TGCAGCGTTGAGAGGGAGACCCAGTACTTC. Encoded protein: CSVERETQYF. Combining the CDR3 with reference TRBV29-1 and TRBJ2-5 gives the whole variable domain SAVISQKPSRDICQRGTSLTIQCQVDSQVTMMFWYRQQPGQSLTLIATANQGSEATYESGFVIDKFPISRPNLTFSTLTVSNMSPEDSSIYLCSVERETQYFGPGTRLLVL.

The chain employs TRBV6-5 and TRBJ1-3; tentatively, D is TRBD1 (5 bases). With 7 bases removed from V and 4 bases from J, the gap between germline ends came to 11 bases. The CDR3 runs 13 residues. Germline V gene sequence: CDR1 MNHEY, CDR2 SVGAGI. CDR3 protein: CASTRGKGNTIYF. CDR3 nucleotides: TGTGCCAGCACGAGGGGAAAGGGAAACACCATATATTTT.

V gene TRBV5-5 combines with J gene TRBJ1-5; the D is unclear. V was clipped by 4 bases and J by 1 base, with 9 bases between them. This CDR3 contains 14 residues. The germline gives CDR1 SGHKS, CDR2 YYEKEE (reference sequence). The CDR3 sequence: CASSVRRSNQPQHF. CDR3 sequence (DNA): TGTGCCAGCAGCGTTAGACGGAGCAATCAGCCCCAGCATTTT.

The chain uses TRBV28 and TRBJ1-4, with a possible D match to TRBD1 (5 bases). The V end lost 7 bases, the J end lost 2 bases, and 11 bases lay between the germline ends. Germline values: CDR1 MDHEN, CDR2 SYDVKM. The CDR3 consists of 14 residues. The CDR3 nucleotides read TGTGCCAGCAACCGGGGGGGGACTAATGAAAAACTGTTTTTT. The encoded protein is CASNRGGTNEKLFF.

V and J are TRBV20-1 and TRBJ1-4, with D perhaps TRBD1 (5 bases). Trimming took off 5 bases at V and 8 bases at J, with 15 bases between the two ends. The CDR3 is 13 amino acids. Germline values: CDR1 DFQATT, CDR2 SNEGSKA (reference sequence). This CDR3 is CSAEKPGGEKLFF. The CDR3 region has the DNA TGCAGTGCTGAAAAGCCCGGGGGAGAAAAACTGTTTTTT.

The chain joins TRBV19 to TRBJ1-1; D gene uncertain. Germline V gene sequence: CDR1 LNHDA, CDR2 SQIVND (reference sequence). Trimming stripped 3 bases from V and 0 bases from J, with 5 bases between. The length of the CDR3 is 13 residues. CDR3 loop: CASSMGMNTEAFF. The CDR3 DNA follows: TGTGCCAGTAGTATGGGCATGAACACTGAAGCTTTCTTT.

The V and J genes are TRBV27 and TRBJ1-5; 7 bases fit TRBD1. This CDR3 region has 16 residues. Germline values: CDR1 MNHEY, CDR2 SMNVEV (reference sequence). The V gene end was trimmed by 6 bases and the J gene end by 3 bases; junction bases not matched to a gene: 11. CDR3 region: CASSRITTGPNQPQHF. CDR3 in DNA: TGTGCCAGCAGCCGGATCACGACAGGGCCCAATCAGCCCCAGCATTTT.

This clonotype was recorded a few times. The chain has TRBV29-1 and TRBJ1-1; D not certain. Germline assignment: CDR1 SQVTM and CDR2 ANQGSEA. The V and J ends lost 6 bases and 0 bases respectively, with 14 bases between them. This CDR3 has 14 residues. CDR3 nucleotides: TGCAGCGTCGAAAACTTTAGCATGAACACTGAAGCTTTCTTT. It translates to CSVENFSMNTEAFF.

The sample holds a few counts of this clonotype. The chain has TRBV29-1 and TRBJ2-3, with 7 nucleotides matching TRBD1. The CDR3 is 14 amino acids. Germline V lookup: CDR1 SQVTM, CDR2 ANQGSEA. Losses at the gene ends were 4 bases for V and 2 bases for J; bases not matched to a gene: 6. The CDR3 nucleotides are TGCAGCGTTGTCAGGGGGTGGATCACAGATACGCAGTATTTT. As protein: CSVVRGWITDTQYF.

The chain uses TRBV9 and TRBJ1-1, with D tentatively TRBD1 (5 bases). Deletions cut 1 base from V and 6 bases from J, with 16 bases between. Germline CDR1 SGDLS, CDR2 YYNGEE. The CDR3 consists of 15 residues. CDR3: CASSVSGQTGAEAFF. In nucleotides, the CDR3 is TGTGCCAGCAGCGTAAGTGGACAAACTGGCGCTGAAGCTTTCTTT. The full variable domain, with the rest looked up from reference TRBV9 and TRBJ1-1, is DSGVTQTPKHLITATGQRVTLRCSPRSGDLSVYWYQQSLDQGLQFLIQYYNGEERAKGNILERFSAQQFPDLHSELNLSSLELGDSALYFCASSVSGQTGAEAFFGQGTRLTVV.

This rearrangement joins TRBV11-2 to TRBJ2-1; 7 bases are shared with TRBD1. CDR1 SGHAT and CDR2 FQNNGV come from the germline V gene. This CDR3 is built from 16 residues. Trimming cost V 1 base and J 0 bases; bases outside gene matches: 3. The CDR3 coding sequence is TGTGCCAGCAGCTTAGCCGGGACAGCCTCCTACAATGAGCAGTTCTTC. It codes for CASSLAGTASYNEQFF.

The genes are TRBV20-1 and TRBJ2-3, with a possible D match to TRBD1 (5 bases). V was clipped by 6 bases and J by 2 bases, with 12 bases between them. Germline-derived CDR1 and CDR2 are DFQATT and SNEGSKA (reference sequence). The CDR3 contains 13 residues. The CDR3 reads CSAPVTVTDTQYF. The CDR3 DNA reads as TGCAGTGCGCCGGTGACAGTCACAGATACGCAGTATTTT.

The rearrangement joins TRBV7-8 to TRBJ2-1; 9 bases line up with TRBD2. This CDR3 has 19 residues. Germline V lookup: CDR1 SGHVS, CDR2 FQNEAQ. After removal of 1 base from V and 3 bases from J, the junction contained 13 bases not matched to a gene. The CDR3 bases are TGTGCCAGCAGCTTAGGTGCTAGCGGGGCCCTCTCGAGCTACAATGAGCAGTTCTTC. This codes for CASSLGASGALSSYNEQFF.